This is a list of T cell receptor beta chains from one sample in a study of OX40 agonist ivuxolimab in advanced cancers. The table came from immunoSEQ multiplex PCR; TCRdb's copy has only in-frame clones and leaves some out. The table has about 66,000 clones, around four fifths seen once. Material: CD4+ or CD8+ T cells sorted from blood, obtained in a trial of the OX40 agonist ivuxolimab. Source of these receptors: an adult with an advanced solid tumor such as melanoma, head and neck, liver or kidney cancer. The CDR3 runs from the conserved cysteine through the conserved F or W. The D gene is left open where the match is weak. The listing skips clone size in some rows; elsewhere it reads once, few, many or a size class.

size: NA; J: TRBJ1-5; D: TRBD1; V: TRBV2; CDR3: CASSESDRGSNQPQHF; DNA: TGTGCCAGCAGTGAATCGGACAGGGGAAGCAATCAGCCCCAGCATTTT
size: once; J: TRBJ1-1; D: TRBD1; V: TRBV18; CDR3: CASSGDRKNTEAFF; DNA: TGTGCCAGCTCAGGGGACAGGAAGAACACTGAAGCTTTCTTT
size: NA; J: TRBJ2-5; D: NA; V: TRBV7-2; CDR3: CASSPRGGRWETQYF; DNA: TGTGCCAGCAGCCCGCGAGGGGGGCGGTGGGAGACCCAGTACTTC
size: NA; J: TRBJ2-5; D: TRBD1; V: TRBV10-3; CDR3: CAIRGSTGLAETQYF; DNA: TGTGCCATCAGGGGCTCGACAGGGCTCGCGGAGACCCAGTACTTC
size: NA; J: TRBJ1-5; D: NA; V: TRBV15; CDR3: CATSRGWQGNQPQHF; DNA: TGTGCCACCAGCAGAGGATGGCAGGGCAATCAGCCCCAGCATTTT
size: NA; J: TRBJ1-4; D: TRBD1; V: TRBV7-8; CDR3: CASSQELGQINEKLFF; DNA: TGTGCCAGCAGTCAAGAGCTGGGACAGATAAATGAAAAACTGTTTTTT
size: NA; J: TRBJ2-3; D: NA; V: TRBV5-1; CDR3: CASSLKVGGGSIGTDTQYF; DNA: TGCGCCAGCAGCTTGAAGGTTGGGGGCGGGAGTATTGGCACAGATACGCAGTATTTT
size: NA; J: TRBJ2-2; D: TRBD2; V: TRBV27; CDR3: CASIFNSGKATNTGELFF; DNA: TGTGCCAGCATTTTTAATAGCGGGAAGGCAACGAACACCGGGGAGCTGTTTTTT
size: few; J: TRBJ2-3; D: TRBD2; V: TRBV7-9; CDR3: CASSSTLAAQRGGTDTQYF; DNA: TGTGCCAGCAGCTCTACCCTAGCGGCCCAAAGAGGGGGCACAGATACGCAGTATTTT
size: NA; J: TRBJ1-1; D: TRBD1; V: TRBV19; CDR3: CASSRDRVSTEAFF; DNA: TGTGCCAGTAGCAGGGACAGGGTGTCCACTGAAGCTTTCTTT
size: NA; J: TRBJ2-1; D: TRBD2; V: TRBV5-1; CDR3: CASSEIGTSGANEQFF; DNA: TGCGCCAGCAGCGAGATAGGGACTAGCGGGGCCAATGAGCAGTTCTTC
size: NA; J: TRBJ1-2; D: NA; V: TRBV14; CDR3: CASSQDVARAYGYTF; DNA: TGTGCCAGCAGCCAAGACGTCGCACGGGCCTATGGCTACACCTTC
size: few; J: TRBJ1-5; D: NA; V: TRBV6-5; CDR3: CASSILDGSNQPQHF; DNA: TGTGCCAGCAGCATCCTGGACGGAAGCAATCAGCCCCAGCATTTT
size: NA; J: TRBJ1-3; D: TRBD1; V: TRBV5-4; CDR3: CASSPRGPGNTIYF; DNA: TGTGCCAGCAGCCCCAGGGGGCCTGGAAACACCATATATTTT
size: few; J: TRBJ2-5; D: TRBD1; V: TRBV6-1; CDR3: CASSSGTGGQETQYF; DNA: TGTGCCAGCAGTAGCGGGACAGGGGGCCAAGAGACCCAGTACTTC
size: NA; J: TRBJ2-3; D: NA; V: TRBV25-1; CDR3: CASSAFLPGTSTDTQYF; DNA: TGTGCCAGCAGTGCCTTTCTTCCGGGCACTAGCACAGATACGCAGTATTTT
size: NA; J: TRBJ1-3; D: NA; V: TRBV7-2; CDR3: CASSYEYNTIYF; DNA: TGTGCCAGCAGCTACGAATACAACACCATATATTTT
size: NA; J: TRBJ2-3; D: NA; V: TRBV2; CDR3: CASTSVYTQYF; DNA: TGTGCCAGCACTAGCGTTTATACGCAGTATTTT
size: NA; J: TRBJ2-7; D: NA; V: TRBV5-1; CDR3: CASSPPTVSSYEQYF; DNA: TGCGCCAGCAGCCCACCGACAGTGTCCTCCTACGAGCAGTACTTC
size: NA; J: TRBJ1-1; D: NA; V: TRBV6-1; CDR3: CASSEELEEAFF; DNA: TGTGCCAGCAGTGAGGAACTAGAAGAAGCTTTCTTT
size: few; J: TRBJ2-7; D: NA; V: TRBV5-1; CDR3: CASSLASGEQYF; DNA: TGCGCCAGCAGCTTGGCTTCGGGGGAGCAGTACTTC
size: NA; J: TRBJ2-2; D: NA; V: TRBV6-6; CDR3: CASIRSANTGELFF; DNA: TGTGCCAGCATACGAAGCGCGAACACCGGGGAGCTGTTTTTT
size: NA; J: TRBJ2-5; D: NA; V: TRBV7-8; CDR3: CASSLGGSRETQYF; DNA: TGTGCCAGCAGCTTAGGCGGGTCCCGAGAGACCCAGTACTTC
size: NA; J: TRBJ2-7; D: NA; V: TRBV27; CDR3: CASSLWDSNDEQYF; DNA: TGTGCCAGTTCCCTTTGGGATTCTAACGACGAGCAGTACTTC
size: few; J: TRBJ1-5; D: NA; V: TRBV6-5; CDR3: CASSYSYDSAGQPQHF; DNA: TGTGCCAGCAGTTACTCGTATGACAGCGCGGGTCAGCCCCAGCATTTT
size: NA; J: TRBJ2-7; D: NA; V: TRBV9; CDR3: CASSVEQRAYEQYF; DNA: TGTGCCAGCAGCGTAGAGCAACGAGCTTACGAGCAGTACTTC
size: NA; J: TRBJ1-2; D: TRBD1; V: TRBV2; CDR3: CASSPTQGAGAGYTF; DNA: TGTGCCAGCAGTCCTACACAGGGGGCCGGTGCGGGCTACACCTTC
size: NA; J: TRBJ1-1; D: TRBD1; V: TRBV11-3; CDR3: CASSISGTGGTEAFF; DNA: TGTGCCAGCAGCATCTCCGGGACAGGGGGCACTGAAGCTTTCTTT
size: few; J: TRBJ1-5; D: NA; V: TRBV19; CDR3: CASSRGFGQPQHF; DNA: TGTGCCAGTAGTAGGGGGTTCGGGCAGCCCCAGCATTTT
size: once; J: TRBJ2-1; D: TRBD2; V: TRBV5-1; CDR3: CASSFLAGADNEQFF; DNA: TGCGCCAGCAGCTTTCTAGCGGGAGCCGACAATGAGCAGTTCTTC
size: few; J: TRBJ2-7; D: TRBD1; V: TRBV11-2; CDR3: CASNDRQGLYEQYF; DNA: TGTGCCAGCAACGACCGACAGGGTCTGTACGAGCAGTACTTC
size: NA; J: TRBJ2-2; D: NA; V: TRBV5-6; CDR3: CASSLFGGEGNTGELFF; DNA: TGTGCCAGCAGCTTGTTTGGGGGAGAGGGGAACACCGGGGAGCTGTTTTTT
size: NA; J: TRBJ2-7; D: NA; V: TRBV7-3; CDR3: CASSFSDTGVLYF; DNA: TGTGCCAGCAGCTTTTCGGACACCGGGGTTCTGTACTTC
size: NA; J: TRBJ1-5; D: NA; V: TRBV6-1; CDR3: CASRQWLELGQPQHF; DNA: TGTGCCAGCAGGCAGTGGTTGGAGTTGGGTCAGCCCCAGCATTTT
size: NA; J: TRBJ2-5; D: NA; V: TRBV7-2; CDR3: CASSLDPGQETQYF; DNA: TGTGCCAGCAGCTTAGACCCGGGGCAAGAGACCCAGTACTTC
size: NA; J: TRBJ1-1; D: NA; V: TRBV30; CDR3: CAWSVHPSGNTEAFF; DNA: TGTGCCTGGAGTGTCCACCCCAGCGGGAACACTGAAGCTTTCTTT
size: NA; J: TRBJ2-1; D: NA; V: TRBV5-4; CDR3: CASSLATLHSYNEQFF; DNA: TGTGCCAGCAGCTTGGCGACTCTACACTCCTACAATGAGCAGTTCTTC
size: NA; J: TRBJ2-1; D: NA; V: TRBV28; CDR3: CASRPPLGWQFF; DNA: TGTGCCAGCAGACCCCCGCTGGGGTGGCAGTTCTTC
size: NA; J: TRBJ1-1; D: NA; V: TRBV7-8; CDR3: CASSLVVGNTEAFF; DNA: TGTGCCAGCAGCTTAGTAGTAGGTAACACTGAAGCTTTCTTT
size: NA; J: TRBJ1-5; D: NA; V: TRBV19; CDR3: CASMVQSGNQPQHF; DNA: TGTGCCAGTATGGTACAGTCGGGCAATCAGCCCCAGCATTTT
size: NA; J: TRBJ1-2; D: TRBD1; V: TRBV11-2; CDR3: CASSPLTGNYYGYTF; DNA: TGTGCCAGCAGCCCCTTGACAGGGAATTACTATGGCTACACCTTC
size: NA; J: TRBJ2-2; D: TRBD2; V: TRBV25-1; CDR3: CASSEDGLAGVYGELFF; DNA: TGTGCCAGCAGTGAGGACGGACTAGCGGGAGTTTATGGGGAGCTGTTTTTT
size: NA; J: TRBJ2-7; D: NA; V: TRBV12-5; CDR3: CASGLVIGTGSLGRSDEQYF; DNA: TGTGCTAGTGGTTTGGTTATCGGGACGGGCAGTTTGGGACGGTCCGACGAGCAGTACTTC
size: NA; J: TRBJ2-3; D: NA; V: TRBV5-1; CDR3: CASRLVVDTQYF; DNA: TGCGCCAGCAGACTAGTAGTAGATACGCAGTATTTT
size: NA; J: TRBJ1-1; D: NA; V: TRBV5-8; CDR3: CASSFNTEAFF; DNA: TGTGCCAGCAGCTTTAACACTGAAGCTTTCTTT
size: NA; J: TRBJ2-2; D: NA; V: TRBV9; CDR3: CASSVVLGGVGPGELFF; DNA: TGTGCCAGCAGCGTAGTCCTCGGCGGAGTAGGCCCCGGGGAGCTGTTTTTT
size: NA; J: TRBJ2-1; D: NA; V: TRBV6-1; CDR3: CASNGPSGEQFF; DNA: TGTGCCAGCAACGGACCCAGCGGTGAGCAGTTCTTC
size: NA; J: TRBJ2-7; D: NA; V: TRBV19; CDR3: CASSAFPGEGHEQYF; DNA: TGTGCCAGTAGTGCTTTCCCCGGAGAGGGTCACGAGCAGTACTTC
size: NA; J: TRBJ1-1; D: NA; V: TRBV14; CDR3: CASSTRTAQGPTEAFF; DNA: TGTGCCAGCAGCACTCGGACCGCACAGGGTCCCACTGAAGCTTTCTTT
size: once; J: TRBJ1-2; D: NA; V: TRBV2; CDR3: CASSEARQGHYTF; DNA: TGTGCCAGCAGTGAAGCGCGGCAGGGGCACTACACCTTC
size: NA; J: TRBJ2-7; D: TRBD2; V: TRBV6-5; CDR3: CASSQAGLAAYEQYF; DNA: TGTGCCAGCAGCCAGGCAGGCCTAGCGGCCTACGAGCAGTACTTC
size: NA; J: TRBJ1-1; D: NA; V: TRBV19; CDR3: CASSSFPMGYAFF; DNA: TGTGCCAGTAGTTCCTTCCCCATGGGATACGCTTTCTTT
size: NA; J: TRBJ2-1; D: TRBD2; V: TRBV6-1; CDR3: CASKGRLAGYEQFF; DNA: TGTGCCAGCAAGGGGAGATTAGCGGGCTATGAGCAGTTCTTC
size: NA; J: TRBJ2-2; D: NA; V: TRBV21-1; CDR3: CASSKGRTLNTGELFF; DNA: TGTGCCAGCAGCAAAGGTCGGACACTGAACACCGGGGAGCTGTTTTTT
size: NA; J: TRBJ2-7; D: TRBD2; V: TRBV10-3; CDR3: CAISGLAASFGEQYF; DNA: TGTGCCATCAGTGGCCTAGCGGCTTCCTTCGGTGAGCAGTACTTC
size: NA; J: TRBJ2-7; D: NA; V: TRBV7-9; CDR3: CASSTYEQYF; DNA: TGTGCCAGCAGCACATACGAGCAGTACTTC
size: NA; J: TRBJ2-7; D: NA; V: TRBV7-2; CDR3: CASSLRSGGVAYEQYF; DNA: TGTGCCAGCAGCTTACGCAGCGGAGGCGTAGCCTACGAGCAGTACTTC
size: NA; J: TRBJ1-1; D: NA; V: TRBV28; CDR3: CASSQRTPPEAFF; DNA: TGTGCCAGCAGCCAAAGAACCCCCCCTGAAGCTTTCTTT
size: few; J: TRBJ2-1; D: TRBD2; V: TRBV7-9; CDR3: CASSPGLAGASYNEQFF; DNA: TGTGCCAGCAGCCCGGGACTAGCGGGGGCCTCCTACAATGAGCAGTTCTTC
size: once; J: TRBJ2-1; D: NA; V: TRBV16; CDR3: CASSLRSRGPTNEQFF; DNA: TGTGCCAGCTCCCTCCGCAGCAGGGGTCCGACCAATGAGCAGTTCTTC